Shown below are 3 T cell receptor beta chains from a single sample sequenced in a study of immune evolution from preneoplasia to lung adenocarcinoma. Assay used: immunoSEQ multiplex PCR; TCRdb lists only in-frame clones, some missing. The profile shows thousands of clones, roughly 80% of them singletons. What was sequenced was FFPE adjacent normal lung tissue. The receptors originated from an older person with lung adenocarcinoma.

The chain recombines TRBV18 with TRBJ2-5; D remains unclear. Germline assignment: CDR1 KGHSH and CDR2 LQKENI. The CDR3 has 12 amino acids. The V gene lost 4 bases and the J gene lost 0 bases, with 3 bases spanning the gap. The CDR3 nucleotides read TGTGCCAGCTCACGAAACCAAGAGACCCAGTACTTC. Residues: CASSRNQETQYF. The full variable domain, in which reference TRBV18 and TRBJ2-5 provide the parts outside the CDR3, is NAGVMQNPRHLVRRRGQEARLRCSPMKGHSHVYWYRQLPEEGLKFMVYLQKENIIDESGMPKERFSAEFPKEGPSILRIQQVVRGDSAAYFCASSRNQETQYFGPGTRLLVL.

This clone was seen only once. CDR3 coding DNA: TGCGCCAGCATAGGGGCTACTTCGGAGACCCAGTACTTC. Amino acids: CASIGATSETQYF. The chain employs TRBV5-1 and TRBJ2-5; the D gene is possibly TRBD1 (5 bases). The CDR3 length is 13 residues. Germline V gives CDR1 SGHRS, CDR2 YFSETQ. The V end was cut by 6 bases, the J end by 5 bases, with 14 bases between. Full variable domain (missing parts from reference TRBV5-1 and TRBJ2-5): KAGVTQTPRYLIKTRGQQVTLSCSPISGHRSVSWYQQTPGQGLQFLFEYFSETQRNKGNFPGRFSGRQFSNSRSEMNVSTLELGDSALYLCASIGATSETQYFGPGTRLLVL.

This clone was found a few times. The chain links TRBV4-1 to TRBJ1-2; D gene uncertain. Trimming took 1 base from V and 8 from J, leaving 11 bases between them. Per the germline V gene, CDR1 is MGHRA and CDR2 is YSYEKL. The CDR3 spans 13 residues. CDR3 DNA: TGCGCCAGCAGCCAAGGGAGGAGGGAGGGCTACACCTTC. As protein: CASSQGRREGYTF.